The T cell receptor (beta chain) described here comes from a study of blood T cell repertoires in COVID-19 (dated by TCRdb to 2019 to 2021). Study-wide context: Collaborator samples came from the United States, Italy and Spain and covered acute and convalescent phases of COVID-19. The prospective study material was composed of cDNA or gDNA derived from T cells, B-cell-depleted T cells, or PBMCs. Samples were obtained from the ongoing ImmuneRACE study (first 160 participants) and from over a thousand subjects provided by 6 global collaborators. The repertoires were released in a freely available public database intended as a resource for research on the immune response to SARS-CoV-2. Sample metadata almost always included a de-identified subject ID, COVID-19 status, age in years and sex. Deeply sampled blood TCRbeta repertoires from subjects exposed to, actively infected with, or recovered from COVID-19 were included in the dataset. Where available, HLA class I and class II types were taken from metadata supplied by the sample provider and were not determined by assay-based typing. Summary of the overall study and its limitations: The amount of clinical and demographic metadata varied by source and participant and was provided uncurated.

TCRbeta CDR3 regions were amplified from genomic DNA using the immunoSEQ Assay, a bias-controlled multiplex PCR. Processing in the source paper ran as follows. Within the assay, amplification of reference gene primers was used to estimate how many nucleated cells each sample contained. To quantify the absolute abundance of each unique TCRbeta CDR3 rearrangement, sequence reads were collapsed and filtered. For each sample, productive Simpson clonality was calculated as the square root of Simpson's diversity index over productive rearrangements. Here the immuneACCESS table is served through TCRdb, limited to in-frame sequences with V and J called. Missing clones are a known gap in these copies; in checked studies unresolved V genes cover under half, and the rest lacks a known reason. V and J calls and clone size are as listed in that table; D and trimming were resolved from the DNA. The table for this sample lists 200,000 to 300,000 clones; approximately 83% of them were counted only once. Of the sample, about 3.5% is held by the ten largest clones.

A remark on this clone: Its antigen is still unknown. Base quality data are lacking; no much larger clone is found one base away.

Enrolling through a virtual design, the prospective study's participants ranged in age from roughly 18 to 95 years and lived across 24 United States geographic areas. To assign participants to cohorts, the prospective study relied on clinical history that participants themselves reported in a screening survey and a study questionnaire. Mobile phlebotomists in the prospective study collected whole blood, serum and a nasopharyngeal or oropharyngeal swab from every participant. Participants in the prospective study had the option to provide additional blood draws and questionnaires over a roughly two-month period. Blood samples from the prospective study were shipped frozen or at room temperature prior to DNA extraction. CDR3 length: 13 amino acids, cysteine to phenylalanine. CDR3 DNA is the only sequence kept; it has 39 bases, read in frame from the first base. CDR1 and CDR2 (SNHLY, FYNNEI) derive from the germline V gene.

The sequence was obtained from a woman in her forties with acute COVID-19. Sequenced input: PBMCs or T cells enriched from blood (not recorded which). This chain joins TRBV2 to TRBJ2-4, with TRBD2 as a weak D call on 5 bases. This receptor has the CDR3 CASLGVAKNIQYF. The bases are TGTGCTTCCCTCGGGGTAGCCAAAAACATTCAGTACTTC.